The present TCR beta chain was sequenced within a study of OX40 agonist ivuxolimab in advanced cancers. Background on the study: People in dose escalation had one of these cancers: hepatocellular carcinoma, melanoma, renal cell or head and neck cancer. Findings of the study overall: CD4+ and CD8+ blood T cells expanded clonally by week 6 at 0.1 to 3.0 mg/kg.

Sequenced by immunoSEQ multiplex PCR; TCRdb stores in-frame clones only, minus some. The data show around 84,000 clones, roughly 90% seen once. The CDR3 extends over 17 amino acids. V shed 1 base and J 9 bases; nucleotides not matched to a gene: 8. The germline gives CDR1 MGHRA, CDR2 YSYEKL. The count of this clone is one. Its antigen remains unknown. This receptor was identified in an adult with an advanced solid tumor such as melanoma, head and neck, liver or kidney cancer. The sequencing used CD4+ or CD8+ T cells sorted from blood, collected in a trial of the OX40 agonist ivuxolimab. This rearrangement joins TRBV4-1 to TRBJ2-1, with 14 bases matching TRBD2. The CDR3 bases are TGCGCCAGCAGCCAAGCTGTTAAGACTAGCGGGAGGGGTGAGCAGTTCTTC. Its translation is CASSQAVKTSGRGEQFF.